A selection of T cell receptor beta chains follows, all from one sample in a study of T cell repertoires in cytomegalovirus infection. TCRdb re-called the reads with MiXCR, one entry per CDR3 protein. The data hold about 180,000 distinct CDR3 sequences, with roughly 14% observed a single time. Sequences were obtained from PBMCs. The receptor source for this set is a human donor in good health (CMV status not recorded). Some clones in this sample may be carry-over from other donors' samples. CDR3s include the opening cysteine and the closing phenylalanine or tryptophan. Each record gives: V gene, D gene, clone size, J gene, CDR3 DNA, CDR3 protein. A D gene is named only where the DNA matches it firmly. Clone size is not always given. Where it is, it says once, few, many or a class for expanded clones.

TRBV27	-	many	TRBJ1-1	TGTGCCAGCAGCCCCCCCGGGCAGGGGCAGGACACTGAAGCTTTCTTT	CASSPPGQGQDTEAFF
TRBV7-8	-	many	TRBJ2-2	TGTGCCAGCAGGGTCGGCAGACTGAACACCGGGGAGCTGTTTTTT	CASRVGRLNTGELFF
TRBV28	-	many	TRBJ1-2	TGTGCCAGCAGTTTTGGCAGGGTCTATGGCTACACCTTC	CASSFGRVYGYTF
TRBV15	-	-	TRBJ2-1	TGTGCCACCAGGGCGGTCCGGGACCTCTTTGAGCAGTTCTTC	CATRAVRDLFEQFF
TRBV11-2	TRBD2	few	TRBJ2-5	TGTGCCAGCAGCTTAGCGGGTGGTAGCGGGGGGGCAGAGACCCAGTACTTC	CASSLAGGSGGAETQYF
TRBV7-9	TRBD1	many	TRBJ1-4	TGTGCCAGCAGCCGGACAGGGCGCGGTGAAAAACTGTTTTTT	CASSRTGRGEKLFF
TRBV20-1	-	few	TRBJ1-5	TGCAGTGCTAGAGACTTGAACTCTGAGAGCAATCAGCCCCAGCATTTT	CSARDLNSESNQPQHF
TRBV7-3	TRBD2	few	TRBJ2-3	TGTGCCAGCAGCTTAACATCTACGGGAGGGCCTCGGAATACGCAGTATTTT	CASSLTSTGGPRNTQYF
TRBV10-2	TRBD2	many	TRBJ2-1	TGCGCCAGCAGCGGATTCAGCGGGGGGACACACAATGAGCAGTTCTTC	CASSGFSGGTHNEQFF
TRBV12-3/TRBV12-4	TRBD1	few	TRBJ2-7	TGTGCCAGCAGTTTGACAGGGGTCGAGCAGTACTTC	CASSLTGVEQYF
TRBV29-1	-	-	TRBJ2-7	TGCAGCGTTGAAAAAAAGGGTAGCTCCTACGAGCAGTACTTC	CSVEKKGSSYEQYF
TRBV6-1	TRBD1	many	TRBJ1-6	TGTGCCAGCAGTGAAGGAGGACAGGGTGGATCACCCCTCCACTTT	CASSEGGQGGSPLHF
TRBV12-3/TRBV12-4	-	many	TRBJ1-6	TGTGCCAGCAGTCCCGCCCCGATCAGGGCCCGGCGAAGCTCCTATAATTCACCCCTCCACTTT	CASSPAPIRARRSSYNSPLHF
TRBV27	TRBD1	few	TRBJ2-7	TGTGCCAGCAGTTTAACCGGGACAGTTATCTACGAGCAGTACTTC	CASSLTGTVIYEQYF
TRBV27	-	-	TRBJ1-1	TGTGCCAGCATCAGGGCGGGTGGGACTGAAGCTTTCTTT	CASIRAGGTEAFF
TRBV6-5	-	few	TRBJ2-2	TGTGCCAGCATGGGGTCGAGGAACACCGGGGAGCTGTTTTTT	CASMGSRNTGELFF
TRBV7-3	TRBD1	many	TRBJ2-2	TGTGCCAGCAGCTTAACGCCGGACAGGGTCCCAAAACTAATAACCGGGGAGCTGTTTTTT	CASSLTPDRVPKLITGELFF
TRBV28	-	few	TRBJ2-1	TGTGCCAGCAAATTTGAGGCCTTCGCTATCGACAATGAGCAGTTCTTC	CASKFEAFAIDNEQFF
TRBV7-9	-	many	TRBJ1-1	TGTGCCAGCAGACTTCCGAACACTGAAGCTTTCTTT	CASRLPNTEAFF
TRBV14	-	many	TRBJ2-7	TGTGCCAGCAGCCATAGAGTCTCCCACGAGCAGTACTTC	CASSHRVSHEQYF
TRBV5-4	-	many	TRBJ2-5	TGTGCCAGCAGCTTGGTGGCAGAACAAGAGACCCAGTACTTC	CASSLVAEQETQYF
TRBV10-3	-	many	TRBJ2-3	TGTGCCATCAGGTTAGGAACGGCAGGGAGGTCAGATACGCAGTATTTT	CAIRLGTAGRSDTQYF
TRBV19	TRBD1	few	TRBJ2-7	TGTGCCAGTAGTACCCAGACAGGGGTCGAGCAGTACTTC	CASSTQTGVEQYF
TRBV7-2	-	many	TRBJ2-2	TGTGCCAGCAGCTTAAGGGTTAACACCGGGGAGCTGTTTTTT	CASSLRVNTGELFF
TRBV6-6	-	-	TRBJ1-1	TGTGCCAGCATTGGAGGGGGCACTGAAGCTTTCTTT	CASIGGGTEAFF
TRBV7-9	-	few	TRBJ2-7	TGTGCCAGCAGCATCTCCCCCTACGAGCAGTACTTC	CASSISPYEQYF
TRBV7-2	-	many	TRBJ1-3	TGTGCCAGCAGCTTAGATTGGGACAGAAACACCATATATTTT	CASSLDWDRNTIYF
TRBV11-2	-	-	TRBJ1-1	TGTGCCAGCAGCTTAGAGGACATCCCGAACACTGAAGCTTTCTTT	CASSLEDIPNTEAFF
TRBV7-2	TRBD2	many	TRBJ2-1	TGTGCCAGCAGCTGGACTAGCGGGAGGGCCGATGAGCAGTTCTTC	CASSWTSGRADEQFF
TRBV7-9	-	many	TRBJ2-5	TGTGCCAGCAGCTTAGATAGCAGCCAAGAGACCCAGTACTTC	CASSLDSSQETQYF
TRBV12-3/TRBV12-4	-	-	TRBJ1-1	TGTGCCAGCAGTTCCCAACGACAGGCGAACACTGAAGCTTTCTTT	CASSSQRQANTEAFF
TRBV11-2	-	many	TRBJ1-4	TGTGCCAGCAGCTTAGAAGGCCGGGGGCAAGGAGAAAAACTGTTTTTT	CASSLEGRGQGEKLFF
TRBV18	TRBD1	-	TRBJ2-5	TGTGCCAGCTCACCAAAAGGGGGCGGAGAGACCCAGTACTTC	CASSPKGGGETQYF
TRBV18	-	few	TRBJ2-4	TGTGCCAGCTCACCCTTCGACAGTTCTAAAAACATTCAGTACTTC	CASSPFDSSKNIQYF
TRBV28	-	-	TRBJ1-2	TGTGCCAGCAGCGTTACCAAGGGCAGCTACACCTTC	CASSVTKGSYTF
TRBV7-2	-	many	TRBJ2-1	TGTGCCAGCAGCTTATTAAACGAGCAGTTCTTC	CASSLLNEQFF
TRBV3-1	TRBD1	few	TRBJ2-7	TGTGCCAGCAGCCAAGGGACAGGACCCCGAAACGAGCAGTACTTC	CASSQGTGPRNEQYF
TRBV7-9	-	-	TRBJ1-1	TGTGCCAGCAGCTTAACCCCGGCAGGAGAGCCTGAAGCTTTCTTT	CASSLTPAGEPEAFF
TRBV20-1	-	-	TRBJ2-7	TGCAGTGCTAGAAGGGGGGAAAACGAGCAGTACTTC	CSARRGENEQYF
TRBV28	-	-	TRBJ1-1	TGTGCCACCGGAAGGGGAATCGTTGAAGCTTTCTTT	CATGRGIVEAFF
TRBV7-2	-	many	TRBJ1-2	TGTGCCAGCAGCTTAGTTCCACTCCGCTACACCTTC	CASSLVPLRYTF
TRBV12-3/TRBV12-4	-	few	TRBJ2-3	TGTGCCAGCAGTTGGAACAAGCAGACAGATACGCAGTATTTT	CASSWNKQTDTQYF
TRBV3-1	TRBD1	-	TRBJ2-7	TGTGCCAGCAGCCAAGTTGGACAGGGGATGAGCTACGAGCAGTACTTC	CASSQVGQGMSYEQYF
TRBV6-1	TRBD1	many	TRBJ2-5	TGTGCCAGCAGGGAGGGACAGGGGGCTTGGGAGACCCAGTACTTC	CASREGQGAWETQYF
TRBV5-6	-	few	TRBJ1-1	TGTGCCAGCAGCTTTCGGTCGGTTGGGGACACTGAAGCTTTCTTT	CASSFRSVGDTEAFF
TRBV20-1	-	-	TRBJ2-7	TGCAGTGCTATCCGGACGCCTAGCTCCTACGAGCAGTACTTC	CSAIRTPSSYEQYF